One sample yielded the 10 T cell receptor beta chains listed below, sequenced in a study of follicular helper T cells after annual influenza vaccination. The time point: 2015-2016 season, 7 days after influenza vaccination. Libraries were prepared by immunoSEQ multiplex PCR; TCRdb keeps only in-frame clonotypes and omits some of them. Here the sample spans fewer than 8,000 clones, 80% to 85% being singletons. The starting material was CXCR5- memory CD4+ T cells sorted from blood, obtained 7 days after influenza vaccination. The receptors were gathered from an adult who received the influenza vaccine.

The rearrangement uses TRBV25-1 and TRBJ2-1, with 10 bases identical to TRBD1. V shed 6 bases and J 3 bases; nucleotides not matched to a gene: 5. CDR3 length: 15 residues. Germline loops: CDR1 MGHDK, CDR2 SYGVNS. The CDR3 region is CASRETGGLYNEQFF. Written as DNA, the CDR3 is TGTGCCAGCAGGGAGACAGGGGGCCTCTACAATGAGCAGTTCTTC.

The chain uses TRBV10-3 and TRBJ1-5; D is undetermined. CDR1 and CDR2 from the germline V gene are ENHRY and SYGVKD. Trimming removed 3 bases from V and 5 bases from J, with 8 bases in between. CDR3 size: 13 residues. The CDR3 spells CAISDQVDQPQHF. Here the CDR3 DNA reads TGTGCCATCAGTGACCAGGTGGATCAGCCCCAGCATTTT.

This clone has more than one count but fewer than ten. The chain joins TRBV6-1 to TRBJ2-7; D call uncertain. From germline, CDR1 is MNHNS and CDR2 SASEGT. The V gene lost 2 bases and the J gene lost 6 bases, with 14 bases spanning the gap. The CDR3 runs to 14 residues. CDR3 residues: CASSERTLVFEQYF. CDR3 nucleotides: TGTGCCAGCAGTGAAAGGACGCTCGTATTCGAGCAGTACTTC.

The J gene is TRBJ1-1, the V gene TRBV11-2, with unresolved D. This CDR3 contains 15 residues. Germline V gene lookup returns CDR1 SGHAT and CDR2 FQNNGV. V lost 0 bases and J 3 bases, leaving 11 bases between the germline ends. CDR3 sequence: CASSLEADRDTEAFF. CDR3 nucleotides: TGTGCCAGCAGCTTAGAGGCGGATCGGGACACTGAAGCTTTCTTT.

Here the CDR3 reads CASSLVADTQYF. CDR3 bases: TGTGCCAGCAGCTTAGTGGCAGATACGCAGTATTTT. The J gene is TRBJ2-3, the V gene TRBV7-9; D is unresolved. CDR3 length equals 12 residues. The germline V gene encodes CDR1 SEHNR and CDR2 FQNEAQ (reference sequence). Trimming left V 1 base short and J 4 bases short, with 3 bases between.

The gene calls are TRBV5-4 and TRBJ2-5; 8 bases match TRBD2. The CDR3 covers 16 residues. Germline loops: CDR1 SGHNT, CDR2 YYREEE (reference sequence). The ends lost 2 bases at V and 5 bases at J; junction bases unmatched: 11. The CDR3 loop is CASSFSGRGAGETQYF. The CDR3 DNA follows: TGTGCCAGCAGCTTCTCAGGGCGGGGGGCCGGGGAGACCCAGTACTTC.

The genes are TRBV4-2 and TRBJ2-2, with 9 bases matching TRBD2. There are 15 residues in the CDR3. Germline CDR1 and CDR2: LGHNA and YNFKEQ. J lost 6 bases, V lost 1 base, and 3 bases had no gene match. Here the CDR3 reads CASSQGGGVSGELFF. The CDR3 coding sequence is TGTGCCAGCAGCCAAGGCGGGGGGGTCTCCGGGGAGCTGTTTTTT.

This rearrangement joins TRBV19 to TRBJ1-1; 7 bases map to TRBD1. CDR1 and CDR2 (germline): LNHDA, SQIVND (reference sequence). Losses at the gene ends were 6 bases for V and 0 bases for J; bases not matched to a gene: 4. CDR3 length: 14 residues. CDR3 residues: CASSGTEMNTEAFF. The CDR3 region has the DNA TGTGCCAGTAGCGGGACAGAAATGAACACTGAAGCTTTCTTT. The variable domain in full, with the rest retrieved from reference TRBV19 and TRBJ1-1, is DGGITQSPKYLFRKEGQNVTLSCEQNLNHDAMYWYRQDPGQGLRLIYYSQIVNDFQKGDIAEGYSVSREKKESFPLTVTSAQKNPTAFYLCASSGTEMNTEAFFGQGTRLTVV.

The chain uses TRBV18 and TRBJ2-3; D possibly uses TRBD1 or TRBD2 (6 bases each). CDR3 length: 14 residues. Germline-derived CDR1 and CDR2 are KGHSH and LQKENI. Trimming removed 0 bases from V and 6 bases from J, with 10 bases in between. CDR3 nucleotides: TGTGCCAGCTCACCACCCCAGGGGAGGGATACGCAGTATTTT. Encoded protein: CASSPPQGRDTQYF.

The chain joins TRBV21-1 to TRBJ2-7. TRBV21-1 is labeled a pseudogene. The CDR3 runs 15 residues. The CDR3 sequence: CASPSPRDLSYEQYF. The CDR3 DNA sequence: TGTGCCAGCCCTAGCCCCAGGGATCTTTCCTACGAGCAGTACTTC.